The TCR beta chain described here comes from a study of shared clonotypes between healthy human individuals. The overall study: CD4 naive and memory got three plates each, CD8 naive two, CD8 memory one. Findings and caveats of the study: It was the non-shared clonotypes that had lower generation probabilities than clonotypes shared by all four donors.

With respect to this clone: Its antigen is undetermined.

Naive CD8 cells, CD45RO-negative and positively selected for CCR7, excluded terminally differentiated effector memory CD45RA+ cells. Germline V gives CDR1 SGHNT, CDR2 YENEEA. CDR3 length: 17 residues. With 3 bases removed from V and 4 bases from J, the gap between germline ends came to 21 bases. Deep level was the assay's run setting. Replicate PCRs from sorted subsets contained around 190 ng DNA, which is around 30,000 T cell genomes. The data were produced by immunoSEQ multiplex PCR, yet TCRdb's version contains in-frame clones alone and is incomplete. The data contain about 590,000 clones, around 95% of them seen just once; the ten biggest clones take up around 0.11%.

This chain links TRBV11-3 with TRBJ1-2; D gene unclear. This TCR came from a woman aged 25 to 39 in good health. The material sequenced was naive CD8+ T cells sorted from blood. The CDR3 nucleotides are TGTGCCAGCAGCTTCCAGCCCGGGCCCCGGGAGAGCTATGGCTACACCTTC. This sequence encodes CASSFQPGPRESYGYTF.